Presented here are 31 T cell receptor beta chains from one specimen sequenced in a study of shared clonotypes between healthy human individuals. Assay: immunoSEQ multiplex PCR; the TCRdb copy retains only in-frame clones and omits some. The table has 2 million to 2.5 million clones, 90% to 95% seen once. The sample comprised naive CD4+ T cells from PBMCs. Subset described: CD45RA+ positively selected. These receptors came from a man younger than 30 in good health. Some clones in this sample may be carry-over from other donors' samples.

The chain is built from TRBV27 and TRBJ2-6; the match to TRBD1 covers 10 bases. The CDR3 loop spans 17 amino acids. V shed 3 bases, J shed 4 bases, and the junction held 6 bases outside the gene matches. Germline values: CDR1 MNHEY, CDR2 SMNVEV (reference sequence). Written as DNA, the CDR3 is TGTGCCAGCAGTTTTGGACAGGGGGTATCAGGGGCCAACGTCCTGACTTTC. It codes for CASSFGQGVSGANVLTF.

V is TRBV29-1 and J is TRBJ2-2; TRBD2 might be the D (5 bases). Trimming stripped 7 bases from V and 4 bases from J, with 10 bases between. The germline V gene encodes CDR1 SQVTM and CDR2 ANQGSEA. This CDR3 has 12 amino acids. The CDR3 DNA reads TGCAGCGGCGAGAGCGGCACCGGGGAGCTGTTTTTT. The encoded protein is CSGESGTGELFF.

The gene calls are TRBV4-2 and TRBJ2-3; 7 positions agree with TRBD2. J lost 0 bases, V lost 0 bases, and 12 bases had no gene match. The germline V gene has CDR1 LGHNA and CDR2 YNFKEQ. The CDR3 extends over 19 amino acids. The CDR3 nucleotides are TGTGCCAGCAGCCAAGACCCGCCCCAACTAGCGCTCAGCACAGATACGCAGTATTTT. Its protein is CASSQDPPQLALSTDTQYF.

On this clone: The same CDR3 also results from other DNA sequences found in this sample. J is TRBJ1-2 and V is TRBV9; D ambiguous. The CDR3 runs to 14 residues. CDR1 is SGDLS and CDR2 is YYNGEE in the germline V gene. V lost 1 base, J lost 0 bases, and 7 bases lay in between. For the CDR3, the DNA is TGTGCCAGCAGCGTACGCGACGCTAACTATGGCTACACCTTC. Encoded protein: CASSVRDANYGYTF.

V and J are TRBV28 and TRBJ2-6; tentative D call: TRBD2 (5 bases). With 3 bases removed from V and 1 base from J, the gap between germline ends came to 13 bases. Germline CDR1 is MDHEN and CDR2 is SYDVKM. The CDR3 spans 17 residues. The CDR3 here is CASSLWRAVSGANVLTF. The CDR3 DNA sequence: TGTGCCAGCAGTTTGTGGCGGGCCGTTTCTGGGGCCAACGTCCTGACTTTC.

The chain recombines TRBV10-3 with TRBJ2-1, with unresolved D. With 3 bases removed from V and 7 bases from J, the gap between germline ends came to 10 bases. This CDR3 spans 13 amino acids. Germline values: CDR1 ENHRY, CDR2 SYGVKD. As DNA, the CDR3 is TGTGCCATCAGTGACCCTGGAAGGAATGAGCAGTTCTTC. It translates to CAISDPGRNEQFF.

This clone was seen just once. The chain uses TRBV9 and TRBJ2-3; 15 positions agree with TRBD2. The CDR3 runs 16 residues. CDR1 SGDLS and CDR2 YYNGEE come from the germline V gene. After removal of 4 bases from V and 4 bases from J, the junction contained 4 bases not matched to a gene. The DNA of the CDR3 is TGTGCCAGCAGCCGCGGACTAGCGGGAGGGTCAGATACGCAGTATTTT. Its protein is CASSRGLAGGSDTQYF.

V usage is TRBV28 and J usage is TRBJ1-2, with D possibly matching TRBD1 (5 bases). CDR3 length equals 15 residues. Germline CDR1 and CDR2: MDHEN and SYDVKM. V was cut by 5 bases and J by 2 bases, with 15 bases left in between. This CDR3 is CASSLPGPQNYGYTF. CDR3 sequence (DNA): TGTGCCAGCAGTCTTCCGGGACCTCAAAACTATGGCTACACCTTC.

This clone occurred once. The chain links TRBV18 to TRBJ2-7; 7 nucleotides align to TRBD2. CDR1 KGHSH and CDR2 LQKENI come from the germline V gene. The CDR3 covers 14 residues. The V segment lost 3 bases and the J segment 2 bases; nucleotides outside the gene matches: 4. The CDR3 protein is CASSPSRETYEQYF. The CDR3 DNA follows: TGTGCCAGCTCACCTTCGCGGGAGACCTACGAGCAGTACTTC.

The chain joins TRBV5-1 to TRBJ2-5; D is perhaps TRBD1 (6 bases). Germline V gives CDR1 SGHRS, CDR2 YFSETQ. V dropped 1 base and J dropped 2 bases, with 12 bases sitting between them. There are 15 residues in the CDR3. The CDR3 loop reads CASSLLGTPQETQYF. The DNA of the CDR3 is TGCGCCAGCAGCTTGCTGGGGACACCACAAGAGACCCAGTACTTC.

A single count supports this clone. This rearrangement joins TRBV7-2 to TRBJ1-2; D unresolved. With 0 bases removed from V and 3 bases from J, the gap between germline ends came to 8 bases. From germline, CDR1 is SGHTA and CDR2 FQGNSA. The CDR3 has 14 amino acids. CDR3 sequence reads: CASSLAEDYYGYTF. The CDR3 nucleotides are TGTGCCAGCAGCTTAGCGGAGGATTACTATGGCTACACCTTC.

The rearrangement joins TRBV6-1 to TRBJ1-1, with D uncertain. Deletions cut 6 bases from V and 1 base from J, with 9 bases between. The CDR3 runs to 13 residues. Germline-derived CDR1 and CDR2 are MNHNS and SASEGT. DNA of the CDR3: TGTGCCAGCAGGTTTGGACGGAACACTGAAGCTTTCTTT. It specifies CASRFGRNTEAFF.

The rearrangement links TRBV19 to TRBJ2-7, with 10 bases matching TRBD1. This CDR3 has 14 amino acids. The ends lost 5 bases at V and 2 bases at J; junction bases unmatched: 3. CDR1 and CDR2 from the germline V gene are LNHDA and SQIVND (reference sequence). The DNA of the CDR3 is TGTGCCAGTAGTGAGGGACAGGGGACCTACGAGCAGTACTTC. Translating gives CASSEGQGTYEQYF. Full variable domain (remainder filled in from reference TRBV19 and TRBJ2-7): DGGITQSPKYLFRKEGQNVTLSCEQNLNHDAMYWYRQDPGQGLRLIYYSQIVNDFQKGDIAEGYSVSREKKESFPLTVTSAQKNPTAFYLCASSEGQGTYEQYFGPGTRLTVT.

This chain links TRBV2 with TRBJ1-2; D call uncertain. The length of the CDR3 is 11 residues. The ends were cut back, 3 bases at V and 6 bases at J, with 5 bases in the middle. From germline, CDR1 is SNHLY and CDR2 FYNNEI. The CDR3 protein is CASSDPDGYTF. The CDR3 DNA sequence: TGTGCCAGCAGTGATCCCGATGGCTACACCTTC.

The V and J genes are TRBV5-1 and TRBJ2-1; TRBD2 agrees at 12 bases. The ends lost 2 bases at V and 7 bases at J; junction bases unmatched: 7. The CDR3 runs 16 residues. From germline, CDR1 is SGHRS and CDR2 YFSETQ. The CDR3 nucleotides read TGCGCCAGCAGCTTCGACCCCGGGACTAGCGGGAATGAGCAGTTCTTC. The encoded protein is CASSFDPGTSGNEQFF.

The gene calls are TRBV28 and TRBJ2-5; maybe TRBD2 (6 bases). CDR1 MDHEN and CDR2 SYDVKM come from the germline V gene. V was clipped by 2 bases and J by 3 bases, with 10 bases between them. CDR3 length: 14 amino acids. The CDR3 sequence: CASSLAGSKETQYF. CDR3 bases: TGTGCCAGCAGTTTAGCCGGGAGTAAAGAGACCCAGTACTTC.

The rearrangement links TRBV15 to TRBJ1-2; D is ambiguous. The CDR3 totals 17 residues. Trimming stripped 5 bases from V and 0 bases from J, with 19 bases between. The germline gives CDR1 LNHNV, CDR2 YYDKDF (reference sequence). As DNA, the CDR3 is TGTGCCACCAGCCCCGACGCCAGCCGACCCTCTAACTATGGCTACACCTTC. Amino acid sequence: CATSPDASRPSNYGYTF.

CDR3 region: CASSLAALPGAGYEQYF. The CDR3, as DNA: TGTGCCAGCAGCTTAGCCGCCCTCCCAGGGGCAGGGTACGAGCAGTACTTC. The rearrangement uses TRBV7-9 and TRBJ2-7; a weak D match, TRBD1 (6 bases). The CDR3 covers 17 residues. V was pared by 0 bases and J by 4 bases, with 19 bases between. Germline CDR1 reads SEHNR; CDR2 reads FQNEAQ (reference sequence).

The chain is built from TRBV2 and TRBJ1-2; 9 bases align to TRBD1. The junction had 8 bases not matched to a gene; V was cut back by 6 bases and J by 6 bases. This CDR3 contains 14 residues. Germline V gene data show CDR1 as SNHLY and CDR2 as FYNNEI. The CDR3 is CASREETGGHGYTF. CDR3 bases: TGTGCCAGCAGGGAGGAAACAGGGGGCCATGGCTACACCTTC. Based on the CDR3 plus reference TRBV2 and TRBJ1-2, the full variable domain is EPEVTQTPSHQVTQMGQEVILRCVPISNHLYFYWYRQILGQKVEFLVSFYNNEISEKSEIFDDQFSVERPDGSNFTLKIRSTKLEDSAMYFCASREETGGHGYTFGSGTRLTVV.

A remark on this clone: Additional DNA sequences in this sample encode the identical CDR3. The V call is TRBV9, the J call TRBJ2-1; 7 nucleotides align to TRBD2. The CDR3 spans 15 residues. The V and J ends lost 4 bases and 6 bases, in that order; junction bases with no gene match: 10. Per germline, CDR1 SGDLS and CDR2 YYNGEE. This CDR3 is CASSPRTSGINEQFF. CDR3 nucleotide sequence: TGTGCCAGCAGCCCTCGGACTAGTGGAATCAATGAGCAGTTCTTC.

V and J are TRBV4-3 and TRBJ2-3, with 13 bases that match TRBD2. Trimming took 1 base from V and 0 from J; bases not matched to a gene: 7. CDR3 length equals 19 residues. Germline V gene lookup returns CDR1 LGHNA and CDR2 YSLEER. As DNA, the CDR3 is TGCGCCAGCAGCCAAGCCGGGACTAGCGGGATTACTAGCACAGATACGCAGTATTTT. Translating it yields CASSQAGTSGITSTDTQYF.

The V call is TRBV2, the J call TRBJ2-7; possible D gene TRBD1, 5 bases. The CDR3 totals 12 residues. Trimming shortened V by 4 bases and J by 7 bases, and 11 bases separated the two germline ends. Germline V lookup: CDR1 SNHLY, CDR2 FYNNEI. The CDR3 bases are TGTGCCAGCAGTGGGGATACAGGAGAGCAGTACTTC. Its protein product is CASSGDTGEQYF.

This clone appeared a single time. This chain uses TRBV5-4 with TRBJ2-1; tentatively, D is TRBD1 or TRBD2 (5 bases each). V gave up 3 bases and J gave up 6 bases, with 10 bases separating them. Germline-derived CDR1 and CDR2 are SGHNT and YYREEE (reference sequence). The CDR3 is made up of 13 amino acids. The CDR3 here is CASSSGTTNEQFF. CDR3 sequence (DNA): TGTGCCAGCAGCTCCGGGACGACCAATGAGCAGTTCTTC.

This clone was detected once. The rearrangement joins TRBV4-1 to TRBJ2-7, with 9 bases that match TRBD1. The CDR3 consists of 16 residues. The J segment lost 1 base and the V segment lost 1 base, leaving 5 bases of the junction unmatched. Germline loops: CDR1 MGHRA, CDR2 YSYEKL. This CDR3 reads CASSQGRDRVSYEQYF. The CDR3 nucleotides are TGCGCCAGCAGCCAAGGGCGGGACAGGGTTTCCTACGAGCAGTACTTC.

The V gene is TRBV19, the J gene TRBJ1-1; D gene ambiguous. CDR1 and CDR2 (germline): LNHDA, SQIVND (reference sequence). Between the trimmed V and J ends, which lost 4 bases and 0 bases, there was a span of 9 bases. CDR3 length equals 14 residues. CDR3 bases: TGTGCCAGTAGTAATCCGGGGATGAACACTGAAGCTTTCTTT. Residues: CASSNPGMNTEAFF.

A note on this clone: Other DNA sequences in the sample encode the same CDR3. V usage is TRBV11-2 and J usage is TRBJ1-1, with D possibly matching TRBD1 (6 bases). CDR1 and CDR2 (germline): SGHAT, FQNNGV. The V end was cut by 0 bases, the J end by 4 bases, with 6 bases between. This CDR3 contains 13 residues. The CDR3 is CASSLEGGTEAFF. CDR3 in DNA: TGTGCCAGCAGCTTAGAAGGGGGCACTGAAGCTTTCTTT.

This chain uses TRBV7-9 with TRBJ2-1; D possibly corresponds to TRBD2 (5 bases). This CDR3 region has 17 residues. Per germline, CDR1 SEHNR and CDR2 FQNEAQ (reference sequence). Trimming cost V 5 bases and J 2 bases, with 19 bases left between them. CDR3: CASSPPHRGPAYNEQFF. CDR3 coding DNA: TGTGCCAGCAGCCCCCCCCATAGAGGGCCGGCCTACAATGAGCAGTTCTTC.

The CDR3 DNA reads as TGCGCCAGCAGCCAAGAAGGCGTTTACGAGCAGTACTTC. As protein: CASSQEGVYEQYF. The rearrangement uses TRBV4-1 and TRBJ2-5; no clear D gene. The DNA end favors TRBJ2-7, so the J call may be wrong. The CDR3 is 13 amino acids. CDR1 MGHRA and CDR2 YSYEKL come from the germline V gene.

Here the CDR3 DNA reads TGTGCCAGCAGCTTACGCGGGTACCAAGAGACCCAGTACTTC. Translation: CASSLRGYQETQYF. The V and J genes are TRBV11-2 and TRBJ2-5; possible D gene TRBD2, 5 bases. CDR3 size: 14 residues. The V and J ends lost 2 bases and 0 bases respectively, with 7 bases between them. Germline V gives CDR1 SGHAT, CDR2 FQNNGV.

The V and J genes are TRBV18 and TRBJ2-1; 9 bases are a match to TRBD2. Unmatched junction bases numbered 8, after V lost 6 bases and J lost 8 bases. The length of the CDR3 is 14 residues. Germline V gives CDR1 KGHSH, CDR2 LQKENI. The CDR3 DNA reads TGTGCCAGCTCCCCGTCTAGCGGGAACTATGAGCAGTTCTTC. The encoded protein is CASSPSSGNYEQFF.

This clone was detected once. J is TRBJ1-1 and V is TRBV5-4; perhaps TRBD1 as D (6 bases). Trimming removed 4 bases at V and 1 base at J, with 11 bases between. The CDR3 runs 14 residues. In germline, CDR1 is SGHNT, CDR2 YYREEE (reference sequence). The CDR3 DNA reads as TGTGCCAGCAGCGTGACAGGCCCGAACACTGAAGCTTTCTTT. It translates to CASSVTGPNTEAFF.